The following is a T cell receptor (beta chain) sequence with its context. Its specificity is unknown. Pooling covered second doses at about 4 or about 12 weeks. The data belong to a study of T cell responses to AZD1222 COVID-19 vaccine. The study's findings and limits: Regions 160-218 and 743-854 dominated among vaccine-associated CD4 TCRs spanning spike. Samples come after the peak T cell response, not at day 14. Per reports, nearly half of all spike-specific TCRs target regions that are unmutated in variants.

Libraries were prepared by immunoSEQ multiplex PCR; TCRdb keeps only in-frame clonotypes and omits some of them. There are some 67,000 clones in the sample; around 82% occur only once, and about 6.5% lies in the top ten. Germline CDR1 reads ENHRY; CDR2 reads SYGVKD. V shed 0 bases and J shed 4 bases, with 16 bases lying between them. The CDR3 consists of 18 residues. The gene calls are TRBV10-3 and TRBJ2-6, with a weak D call TRBD2 (6 bases). This clonotype originated in an adult who received the AZD1222 COVID-19 vaccine. The input for sequencing was peripheral blood, taken 28 days after the second AZD1222 dose. CDR3 loop: CAISESPGAGYGANVLTF. Here the CDR3 DNA reads TGTGCCATCAGTGAGTCGCCCGGGGCGGGGTACGGGGCCAACGTCCTGACTTTC.